A single sample gave rise to the 18 T cell receptor beta chains below, sequenced in a study of control samples from healthy donors and cancer patients. Clones were sequenced by immunoSEQ multiplex PCR, and TCRdb holds only the in-frame ones, with some missing. The data show 150,000 to 170,000 clones, around 96% seen once. The sample was blood. The receptors here all came from a middle-aged man in good health.

This chain uses TRBV3-1 (or the pseudogene TRBV3-2) with TRBJ1-1, with a weak D call TRBD1 (6 bases). CDR3 length equals 12 residues. The ends were cut back, 4 bases at V and 8 bases at J, with 11 bases in the middle. CDR1 LGHDT and CDR2 YNNKEL come from the germline V gene (reference sequence). CDR3 sequence reads: CASSPGTREAFF. CDR3 DNA sequence: TGTGCCAGCAGCCCCGGGACAAGGGAAGCTTTCTTT.

The V gene is TRBV3-1 (or the pseudogene TRBV3-2), the J gene TRBJ1-6, with no clear D. The V gene lost 2 bases and the J gene lost 7 bases, with 9 bases spanning the gap. The CDR3 covers 14 residues. Germline CDR1 reads LGHDT; CDR2 reads YNNKEL (reference sequence). DNA for the CDR3: TGTGCCAGCAGCCAACGTTTCGGGAATTCACCCCTCCACTTT. It codes for CASSQRFGNSPLHF.

The J gene is TRBJ2-4, the V gene TRBV19; TRBD1 matches at 7 bases. J was trimmed by 0 bases and V by 1 base; bases with no gene match: 3. Germline lookup yields CDR1 LNHDA and CDR2 SQIVND (reference sequence). There are 16 residues in the CDR3. CDR3 DNA: TGTGCCAGTAGTATAGGCCCAGGGGGAGCCAAAAACATTCAGTACTTC. The encoded protein is CASSIGPGGAKNIQYF.

The chain combines TRBV4-2 with TRBJ2-7; 9 nucleotides match TRBD1. V was pared by 2 bases and J by 6 bases, with 5 bases of the junction left unmatched. The CDR3 length is 14 residues. CDR1 and CDR2 from the germline V gene are LGHNA and YNFKEQ. DNA of the CDR3: TGTGCCAGCAGCCAACCGGGACAGGGTCCCGAGCAGTACTTC. Its protein is CASSQPGQGPEQYF.

The chain couples TRBV7-2 to TRBJ1-2, with D unresolved. CDR1 and CDR2 from the germline V gene are SGHTA and FQGNSA. The CDR3 is 12 amino acids. Trimming cost V 5 bases and J 8 bases, with 12 bases left between them. Here the CDR3 DNA reads TGTGCCAGCAGCCTCCGAACGGGCGGCTACACCTTC. Translating it yields CASSLRTGGYTF. The full variable domain, its missing parts supplied by reference TRBV7-2 and TRBJ1-2, is GAGVSQSPSNKVTEKGKDVELRCDPISGHTALYWYRQSLGQGLEFLIYFQGNSAPDKSGLPSDRFSAERTGGSVSTLTIQRTQQEDSAVYLCASSLRTGGYTFGSGTRLTVV.

The CDR3 reads CASSKETGYSGNTIYF. As DNA, the CDR3 is TGTGCCAGCAGCAAAGAGACAGGGTACTCTGGAAACACCATATATTTT. The chain links TRBV21-1 to TRBJ1-3; the D call in the table, TRBD1, was not verified against the DNA. TRBV21-1 is listed as a pseudogene. The CDR3 extends over 16 amino acids.

The rearrangement uses TRBV9 and TRBJ1-2; D is perhaps TRBD1 (6 bases). The CDR3 has 15 residues. Germline V CDR1 and CDR2: SGDLS, YYNGEE. Trimming took off 0 bases at V and 2 bases at J, with 11 bases between the two ends. The CDR3 nucleotides read TGTGCCAGCAGCGTAGATCGCAGGGGAAACTATGGCTACACCTTC. Protein sequence: CASSVDRRGNYGYTF. Together with reference TRBV9 and TRBJ1-2, the CDR3 gives the full variable domain: DSGVTQTPKHLITATGQRVTLRCSPRSGDLSVYWYQQSLDQGLQFLIQYYNGEERAKGNILERFSAQQFPDLHSELNLSSLELGDSALYFCASSVDRRGNYGYTFGSGTRLTVV.

This sequence joins TRBV7-9 and TRBJ1-1; 7 positions agree with TRBD1. The CDR3 is 15 residues long. The V gene's germline CDR1 is SEHNR and CDR2 FQNEAQ (reference sequence). The V segment lost 5 bases and the J segment 5 bases; nucleotides outside the gene matches: 11. The CDR3 DNA follows: TGTGCCAGCAGCGCGATAGGCAGGGGACAGACTGAAGCTTTCTTT. This encodes CASSAIGRGQTEAFF. Complete variable domain (other parts from reference TRBV7-9 and TRBJ1-1): DTGVSQNPRHKITKRGQNVTFRCDPISEHNRLYWYRQTLGQGPEFLTYFQNEAQLEKSRLLSDRFSAERPKGSFSTLEIQRTEQGDSAMYLCASSAIGRGQTEAFFGQGTRLTVV.

As to this clone: At the DNA level, this CDR3 is encoded by other sequences in the same sample as well. The chain combines TRBV27 with TRBJ1-2; D unclear. Trimming pared 2 bases from V and 4 bases from J, leaving 17 bases between. Germline values: CDR1 MNHEY, CDR2 SMNVEV (reference sequence). CDR3 length: 16 residues. CDR3 nucleotide sequence: TGTGCCAGCAGTTTAGCTGCGGGTCCTTCGGTCTATGGCTACACCTTC. As protein: CASSLAAGPSVYGYTF.

The CDR3 loop reads CASSLGPAGDETQYF. The DNA for the CDR3 is TGCGCCAGCAGCTTGGGTCCAGCGGGGGACGAGACCCAGTACTTC. The chain carries TRBV5-1 and TRBJ2-5, with 8 nucleotides matching TRBD2. The V and J ends lost 0 bases and 5 bases, in that order; junction bases with no gene match: 6. CDR1 SGHRS and CDR2 YFSETQ come from the germline V gene. This CDR3 has 15 amino acids.

The genes are TRBV4-3 and TRBJ1-1; 7 bases fit TRBD1. Germline values: CDR1 LGHNA, CDR2 YSLEER. This CDR3 has 14 amino acids. V was clipped by 0 bases and J by 11 bases; unmatched bases: 9. In DNA, the CDR3 is TGCGCCAGCAGCCAAGATCTGAGGGGGCAAGGTGCTTTCTTT. As protein: CASSQDLRGQGAFF.

This clone was seen just once. The chain employs TRBV12-3 or TRBV12-4 and TRBJ2-7, with D hard to call. V was cut by 7 bases and J by 5 bases, with 15 bases left in between. This CDR3 is built from 13 residues. The CDR3 DNA sequence: TGTGCCAGCACCTCCCATCCCACGCACGAGCAGTACTTC. Amino acid sequence: CASTSHPTHEQYF.

The rearrangement joins TRBV27 to TRBJ2-1; D is perhaps TRBD1 (5 bases). Germline V gene sequence: CDR1 MNHEY, CDR2 SMNVEV (reference sequence). The V and J ends lost 9 bases and 4 bases respectively, with 13 bases between them. The CDR3 covers 13 residues. CDR3 nucleotides: TGTGCCAGTAGGACACGGCTTTACAATGAGCAGTTCTTC. Encoded protein: CASRTRLYNEQFF.

The chain has TRBV6-2 or TRBV6-3 and TRBJ1-5; TRBD1 might be the D (5 bases). The CDR3 is 15 residues long. V was clipped by 5 bases and J by 6 bases, with 17 bases between them. Germline lookup yields CDR1 MNHEY and CDR2 SVGEGT. CDR3 loop: CASSGLQVSSQPQHF. The CDR3 DNA follows: TGTGCCAGCAGTGGACTACAGGTTTCTAGTCAGCCCCAGCATTTT.

V is TRBV25-1 and J is TRBJ2-3, with D unresolved. The germline V gene encodes CDR1 MGHDK and CDR2 SYGVNS. The CDR3 length is 13 residues. V was trimmed by 8 bases and J by 2 bases, leaving 11 bases between them. CDR3 sequence (DNA): TGTGCCAGCGGGGATGGGCTCACAGATACGCAGTATTTT. This gives the protein CASGDGLTDTQYF.

The rearrangement links TRBV9 to TRBJ1-2; D is possibly TRBD1 (6 bases). Trimming removed 3 bases at V and 4 bases at J, with 16 bases between. Per germline, CDR1 SGDLS and CDR2 YYNGEE. The length of the CDR3 is 15 residues. CDR3 sequence reads: CASSAQGEISYGYTF. The CDR3 DNA is TGTGCCAGCAGCGCACAGGGCGAGATCTCCTATGGCTACACCTTC. The complete variable domain, with remaining parts taken from reference TRBV9 and TRBJ1-2, reads DSGVTQTPKHLITATGQRVTLRCSPRSGDLSVYWYQQSLDQGLQFLIQYYNGEERAKGNILERFSAQQFPDLHSELNLSSLELGDSALYFCASSAQGEISYGYTFGSGTRLTVV.

The chain combines TRBV5-1 with TRBJ1-1, with D uncertain. Germline V gene lookup returns CDR1 SGHRS and CDR2 YFSETQ. V was shortened by 4 bases and J by 2 bases, with 9 bases between the two germline ends. The CDR3 has 13 residues. In DNA, the CDR3 is TGCGCCAGCAGCAACAGAGCAAACACTGAAGCTTTCTTT. This sequence encodes CASSNRANTEAFF.

The chain uses TRBV27 and TRBJ2-7; D gene uncertain. This CDR3 comprises 13 residues. Germline V gene lookup returns CDR1 MNHEY and CDR2 SMNVEV (reference sequence). The V gene lost 4 bases and the J gene lost 4 bases, with 11 bases spanning the gap. CDR3 nucleotides: TGTGCCAGCAGTTCCCGCGCGAAATACGAGCAGTACTTC. This encodes CASSSRAKYEQYF.